The 20 T cell receptor beta chains below all came from one sample that was sequenced in a study of sequential checkpoint blockade in melanoma (dated by TCRdb to about 2019). This sample's treatment or condition label indicates: randomized to nivolumab then ipilimumab (arm A) or the reverse (arm B). The method behind the library was the immunoSEQ multiplex PCR assay. The immuneACCESS repertoire file appears here via TCRdb, limited to in-frame rearrangements. These files lack a portion of the clones; in checked studies, under half of the deficit traces to unresolved V genes, and the cause of the others is not known. This sample lists under 12,000 clones; just under 80% were detected once. 11% of the sample is in the top ten clones. Sequenced material: CD8+ T cells sorted from blood (inferred from file names), taken from a patient given nivolumab and ipilimumab in sequence. These receptors were obtained from a human donor with melanoma.

On this clone itself: Mismatch with germline at one junction end may stem from a read error. The chain is built from TRBV14 and TRBJ2-7, with 8 bases aligning to TRBD2. This CDR3 has 12 residues. The germline gives CDR1 SGHDN, CDR2 FVKESK. The chain's CDR3 is CASSLKGGLEGF. CDR3 DNA: TGTGCCAGCAGCCTAAAGGGGGGACTAGAAGGCTTC.

The chain carries TRBV5-1 and TRBJ1-2; TRBD1 matches 7 bases. J gave up 4 bases and V 4 bases, and 4 bases lay outside the gene matches. The CDR3 runs to 13 residues. Germline CDR1 is SGHRS and CDR2 is YFSETQ. The DNA of the CDR3 is TGCGCCAGCAGCCCCCGACAGGGCTATGGCTACACCTTC. Translated: CASSPRQGYGYTF. The full variable domain, in which reference TRBV5-1 and TRBJ1-2 provide the parts outside the CDR3, is KAGVTQTPRYLIKTRGQQVTLSCSPISGHRSVSWYQQTPGQGLQFLFEYFSETQRNKGNFPGRFSGRQFSNSRSEMNVSTLELGDSALYLCASSPRQGYGYTFGSGTRLTVV.

This clone was observed a few times. The rearrangement links TRBV18 to TRBJ2-2, with 7 bases identical to TRBD2. The CDR3 totals 17 residues. The junction had 5 bases not matched to a gene; V was cut back by 1 base and J by 0 bases. The germline V gene has CDR1 KGHSH and CDR2 LQKENI. The CDR3 DNA is TGTGCCAGCTCACCACGTCCACTAGCGACGAACACCGGGGAGCTGTTTTTT. It codes for CASSPRPLATNTGELFF.

The chain combines TRBV9 with TRBJ1-2, with 7 bases fitting TRBD1. CDR3 length: 15 amino acids. Per germline, CDR1 SGDLS and CDR2 YYNGEE. The trim removed 3 bases at V and 5 bases at J, leaving 10 bases unmatched. CDR3 residues: CASSGLTGIGYGYTF. DNA for the CDR3: TGTGCCAGCAGCGGATTGACAGGGATTGGTTATGGCTACACCTTC.

The chain links TRBV27 to TRBJ2-7; maybe TRBD2 (5 bases). Germline V gene lookup returns CDR1 MNHEY and CDR2 SMNVEV (reference sequence). V was shortened by 5 bases and J by 7 bases, with 12 bases between the two germline ends. This CDR3 contains 12 residues. CDR3 coding DNA: TGTGCCAGCAGTCCCCGGGGATTAGAGCAGTACTTC. Its translation: CASSPRGLEQYF.

This clone was seen a few times. The gene calls are TRBV6-1 and TRBJ2-3; 8 bases align to TRBD2. In germline, CDR1 is MNHNS, CDR2 SASEGT. This CDR3 spans 15 amino acids. V lost 7 bases to trimming and J lost 4 bases; unmatched junction nucleotides: 10. CDR3 DNA: TGTGCCAGCAAAGATTCAAGCGGGGGTGCAGATACGCAGTATTTT. Protein product: CASKDSSGGADTQYF.

Of note for this clone: Sequence at one end of the junction differs from germline and may be a read error. Other nucleotide sequences from this sample produce the same CDR3. The V call is TRBV7-9, the J call TRBJ1-2; 7 bases line up with TRBD1. CDR1 and CDR2 from the germline V gene are SEHNR and FQNEAQ (reference sequence). CDR3 length equals 15 residues. CDR3 in amino acids: CASSLDTGVAYGYTF. The CDR3 DNA reads as TGTGCCAGCAGCTTAGATACAGGGGTGGCCTATGGCTACACCTTT.

The V gene is TRBV6-5, the J gene TRBJ2-5; 8 nucleotides match TRBD2. The J segment lost 1 base and the V segment lost 4 bases, leaving 5 bases of the junction unmatched. Germline V lookup: CDR1 MNHEY, CDR2 SVGAGI. CDR3 length: 15 amino acids. The DNA of the CDR3 is TGTGCCAGCAGTTTAGCGGGACTACTCCAAGAGACCCAGTACTTC. Translation: CASSLAGLLQETQYF.

The chain carries TRBV30 and TRBJ1-1; 8 bases are shared with TRBD1. The CDR3 totals 13 residues. Germline V gene sequence: CDR1 GTSNPN, CDR2 SVGIG (reference sequence). V shed 5 bases, J shed 7 bases, and the junction held 9 bases outside the gene matches. The DNA for the CDR3 is TGTGCCTGGGGAAGGACAGGGATAATTGAAGCTTTCTTT. Amino acid sequence: CAWGRTGIIEAFF.

V and J are TRBV5-1 and TRBJ2-1; 7 nucleotides align to TRBD2. Germline CDR1 reads SGHRS; CDR2 reads YFSETQ. The V segment lost 0 bases and the J segment 3 bases; nucleotides outside the gene matches: 12. The CDR3 spans 18 residues. The CDR3 spells CASSLAETSQPRYNEQFF. CDR3 in DNA: TGCGCCAGCAGCTTGGCCGAGACTAGCCAGCCTCGCTACAATGAGCAGTTCTTC.

The genes are TRBV6-4 and TRBJ2-7, with 8 bases aligning to TRBD1. V lost 3 bases to trimming and J lost 6 bases; unmatched junction nucleotides: 4. The CDR3 totals 13 residues. The germline CDR1 and CDR2 sequences are MRHNA and SNTAGT. CDR3 nucleotides: TGTGCCAGCAGTGAATTCGACAGGGGCGAGCAGTACTTC. Encoded protein: CASSEFDRGEQYF.

The V and J genes are TRBV4-1 and TRBJ2-4; a possible D gene is TRBD1 (5 bases). Germline CDR1 MGHRA, CDR2 YSYEKL. The V end was cut by 5 bases, the J end by 9 bases, with 8 bases between. This CDR3 has 11 amino acids. The CDR3 here is CASSWGAIQYF. The CDR3 nucleotides are TGCGCCAGCAGCTGGGGCGCCATTCAGTACTTC.

J is TRBJ2-1 and V is TRBV11-3; TRBD2 matches 8 bases. This CDR3 is 18 amino acids long. Germline trimming cut 3 bases from V and 2 bases from J; bases unmatched to any gene: 12. CDR1 SGHNT and CDR2 YENEEA come from the germline V gene. The CDR3 coding sequence is TGTGCCAGCAGCTTGTTGGGGCCGAGTAGCGGGACCTACAATGAGCAGTTCTTC. Its protein is CASSLLGPSSGTYNEQFF. Supplemented by reference TRBV11-3 and TRBJ2-1, the full variable domain reads EAGVVQSPRYKIIEKKQPVAFWCNPISGHNTLYWYLQNLGQGPELLIRYENEEAVDDSQLPKDRFSAERLKGVDSTLKIQPAELGDSAVYLCASSLLGPSSGTYNEQFFGPGTRLTVL.

This clone was observed a handful of times. The rearrangement joins TRBV28 to TRBJ1-5; 12 bases line up with TRBD1. Trimming removed 4 bases from V and 2 bases from J; junction bases left unmatched: 3. Germline V gene lookup returns CDR1 MDHEN and CDR2 SYDVKM. The length of the CDR3 is 16 residues. The CDR3 is CASSSGTGGGNQPQHF. CDR3 DNA: TGTGCCAGCAGTTCTGGGACAGGGGGCGGCAATCAGCCCCAGCATTTT.

The CDR3 DNA follows: TGTGCCAGCAGCTGGGGCGGAATAAACACTGAAGCTTTCTTT. Residues: CASSWGGINTEAFF. The chain joins TRBV5-8 to TRBJ1-1, with D possibly being TRBD1 (5 bases). Trimming left V 3 bases short and J 2 bases short, with 11 bases between. The germline gives CDR1 SGHTS, CDR2 YDEGEE. CDR3 size: 14 residues.

V is TRBV6-1 and J is TRBJ2-1; weak D call: TRBD2 (7 bases). The germline V gene encodes CDR1 MNHNS and CDR2 SASEGT. The CDR3 sequence is 16 residues long. V was pared by 1 base and J by 3 bases, with 13 bases between. CDR3 region: CASSEEGGGGYNEQFF. CDR3 DNA sequence: TGTGCCAGCAGTGAAGAGGGCGGGGGCGGCTACAATGAGCAGTTCTTC.

The rearrangement links TRBV11-2 to TRBJ2-1, with TRBD2 matching 10 bases. The CDR3 is 16 residues long. The V gene's germline CDR1 is SGHAT and CDR2 FQNNGV. The V segment lost 2 bases and the J segment 9 bases; nucleotides outside the gene matches: 10. The chain's CDR3 is CASSLPLAGAFFEQFF. As DNA, the CDR3 is TGTGCCAGCAGCTTACCCCTAGCGGGGGCATTCTTTGAGCAGTTCTTC.

The chain uses TRBV9 and TRBJ2-3; D not resolved. The germline V and J ends were trimmed by 2 bases and 0 bases, with 10 bases remaining between them. The CDR3 length is 15 residues. The germline gives CDR1 SGDLS, CDR2 YYNGEE. CDR3 region: CASSVARSSTDTQYF. The CDR3 nucleotides are TGTGCCAGCAGCGTGGCCAGATCTAGCACAGATACGCAGTATTTT.

The J gene is TRBJ2-7, the V gene TRBV4-1; D is possibly TRBD2 (6 bases). V lost 4 bases and J 12 bases, leaving 13 bases between the germline ends. Germline-derived CDR1 and CDR2 are MGHRA and YSYEKL. The CDR3 length is 11 residues. For the CDR3, the DNA is TGCGCCAGCAGCCTCAGGAGGGTGTGGTACTTC. Translation: CASSLRRVWYF.

The chain is built from TRBV11-1 and TRBJ2-7, with TRBD2 identical over 15 bases. There are 18 residues in the CDR3. Trimming removed 5 bases from V and 2 bases from J; junction bases left unmatched: 10. Germline CDR1 SGHAT, CDR2 FQDESV (reference sequence). CDR3 sequence: CASSLGLAGGSNTYEQYF. The CDR3, as DNA: TGTGCCAGCAGCCTCGGACTAGCGGGAGGGTCCAATACCTACGAGCAGTACTTC.